Listed below are T cell receptor beta chains from one sample, sequenced in a study of T-cell memory formation after mild COVID-19. TCRdb re-derived calls from the 5' RACE reads in MiXCR, one entry per CDR3 protein. This table holds about 320,000 distinct CDR3 sequences, roughly an eighth found once. Sample: PBMCs or a T cell subset sorted from them (not recorded which). The receptors were gathered from a man aged 18 to 35 who had mild COVID-19 (a few samples of this study predate the infection). Cell type and time point are not known. Each CDR3 is given with its conserved first and last residue. D genes are given only for firm matches. The size of a clone is reported for some rows only, either as once, few or many, or as a class for expanded clones.

d_gene: .
v_gene: TRBV20-1
j_gene: TRBJ2-7
abundance: .
CDR3aa: CSARDETGREQYF
CDR3nt: TGCAGTGCTAGAGATGAAACAGGGCGCGAGCAGTACTTC

d_gene: .
v_gene: TRBV7-6
j_gene: TRBJ2-7
abundance: few
CDR3aa: CASSLELAYEQYF
CDR3nt: TGTGCCAGCAGCTTAGAGCTAGCCTACGAGCAGTACTTC

d_gene: TRBD2
v_gene: TRBV7-3
j_gene: TRBJ2-3
abundance: .
CDR3aa: CASSLTGGDTDTQYF
CDR3nt: TGTGCCAGCAGCTTAACCGGGGGGGACACAGATACGCAGTATTTT

d_gene: .
v_gene: TRBV7-9
j_gene: TRBJ2-2
abundance: many
CDR3aa: CASSLLGLGELFF
CDR3nt: TGTGCCAGCAGCTTATTAGGACTCGGGGAGCTGTTTTTT

d_gene: .
v_gene: TRBV6-5
j_gene: TRBJ1-6
abundance: .
CDR3aa: CASRQNSYNSPLHF
CDR3nt: TGTGCCAGCAGACAGAACTCCTATAATTCACCCCTCCACTTT

d_gene: .
v_gene: TRBV4-1
j_gene: TRBJ1-6
abundance: .
CDR3aa: CASSLDGDQLHF
CDR3nt: TGCGCCAGCAGCCTCGACGGGGACCAGCTCCACTTT

d_gene: .
v_gene: TRBV7-2
j_gene: TRBJ2-7
abundance: few
CDR3aa: CASSFRGTYEQYF
CDR3nt: TGTGCCAGCAGCTTTCGGGGTACCTACGAGCAGTACTTC

d_gene: .
v_gene: TRBV10-3
j_gene: TRBJ2-5
abundance: .
CDR3aa: CAIKGNRAETQYF
CDR3nt: TGTGCCATCAAGGGAAACAGGGCAGAGACCCAGTACTTC

d_gene: .
v_gene: TRBV4-1
j_gene: TRBJ1-4
abundance: .
CDR3aa: CASSTGRSNEKLFF
CDR3nt: TGCGCCAGCAGTACGGGACGGTCTAATGAAAAACTGTTTTTT

d_gene: TRBD1
v_gene: TRBV12-3/TRBV12-4
j_gene: TRBJ1-1
abundance: .
CDR3aa: CASRQGAITEAFF
CDR3nt: TGTGCCAGCAGACAGGGGGCGATTACTGAAGCTTTCTTT

d_gene: TRBD2
v_gene: TRBV6-5
j_gene: TRBJ2-5
abundance: .
CDR3aa: CASSYFHPGLAAQTQYF
CDR3nt: TGTGCCAGCAGTTATTTCCATCCGGGACTAGCGGCGCAGACCCAGTACTTC

d_gene: .
v_gene: TRBV5-1
j_gene: TRBJ2-3
abundance: few
CDR3aa: CASSPRGAGDTQYF
CDR3nt: TGCGCCAGCAGCCCAAGGGGGGCAGGGGATACGCAGTATTTT

d_gene: .
v_gene: TRBV20-1
j_gene: TRBJ1-1
abundance: few
CDR3aa: CSAPPRSTEAFF
CDR3nt: TGCAGTGCTCCTCCTCGTAGCACTGAAGCTTTCTTT

d_gene: TRBD1
v_gene: TRBV7-2
j_gene: TRBJ2-7
abundance: many
CDR3aa: CASSQRTGYEQYF
CDR3nt: TGTGCCAGCAGCCAGCGGACAGGTTACGAGCAGTACTTC

d_gene: TRBD2
v_gene: TRBV9
j_gene: TRBJ2-3
abundance: few
CDR3aa: CASSDPSGPGTQYF
CDR3nt: TGTGCCAGCAGCGATCCTAGCGGGCCCGGTACGCAGTATTTT

d_gene: .
v_gene: TRBV4-3
j_gene: TRBJ2-1
abundance: .
CDR3aa: CASSQDQFGDEQFF
CDR3nt: TGCGCCAGCAGCCAAGATCAATTTGGGGATGAGCAGTTCTTC

d_gene: .
v_gene: TRBV28
j_gene: TRBJ1-4
abundance: few
CDR3aa: CASSGFHNEKLFF
CDR3nt: TGTGCCAGCTCAGGGTTCCATAATGAAAAACTGTTTTTT